There are many counts of the clone carrying this T cell receptor (beta chain). The data originate from a study of T cell repertoires in cytomegalovirus infection. TCRdb reanalysed the reads using MiXCR and keeps one entry per CDR3 protein. The data contain roughly 240,000 distinct CDR3 sequences, 6.5% of them singletons. This CDR3 is built from 16 residues. In germline, CDR1 is SGHDT, CDR2 YYEEEE. With 2 bases clipped from V and 1 base from J, the junction kept 5 bases outside the gene matches. This receptor was obtained from a human donor in good health (CMV status not recorded). Some clones in this sample may be carry-over from other donors' samples. The material sequenced was PBMCs. The chain is built from TRBV5-6 and TRBJ2-2; 7 nucleotides match TRBD1. The CDR3 nucleotides read TGTGCCAGCAGCTTTCTGACAGGGAGGAACACCGGGGAGCTGTTTTTT. This encodes CASSFLTGRNTGELFF.